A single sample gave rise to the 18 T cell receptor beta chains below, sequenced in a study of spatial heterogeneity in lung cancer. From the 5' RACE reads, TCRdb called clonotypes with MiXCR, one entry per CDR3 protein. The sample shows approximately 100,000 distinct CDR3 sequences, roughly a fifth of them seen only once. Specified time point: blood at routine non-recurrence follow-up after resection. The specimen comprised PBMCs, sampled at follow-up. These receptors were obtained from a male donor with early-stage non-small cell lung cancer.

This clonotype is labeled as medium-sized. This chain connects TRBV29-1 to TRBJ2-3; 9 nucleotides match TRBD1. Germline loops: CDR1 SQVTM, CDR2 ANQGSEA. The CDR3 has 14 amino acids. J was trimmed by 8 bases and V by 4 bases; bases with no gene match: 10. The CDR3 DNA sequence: TGCAGCGTTGTTCGGGGACAGGGTTCCGGTACGCAGTATTTT. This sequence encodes CSVVRGQGSGTQYF.

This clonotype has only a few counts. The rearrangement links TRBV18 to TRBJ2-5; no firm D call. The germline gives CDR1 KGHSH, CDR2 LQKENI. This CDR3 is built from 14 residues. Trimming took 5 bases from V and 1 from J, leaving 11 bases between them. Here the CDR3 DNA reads TGTGCCAGCTCAGCGACGGGCCCCCAAGAGACCCAGTACTTC. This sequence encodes CASSATGPQETQYF.

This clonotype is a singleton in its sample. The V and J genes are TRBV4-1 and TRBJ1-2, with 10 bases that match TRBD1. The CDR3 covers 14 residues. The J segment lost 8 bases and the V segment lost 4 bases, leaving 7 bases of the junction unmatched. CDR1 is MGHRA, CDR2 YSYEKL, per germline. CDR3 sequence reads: CASSRTGTGDGYTF. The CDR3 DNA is TGCGCCAGCAGCCGAACCGGGACAGGGGACGGCTACACCTTC.

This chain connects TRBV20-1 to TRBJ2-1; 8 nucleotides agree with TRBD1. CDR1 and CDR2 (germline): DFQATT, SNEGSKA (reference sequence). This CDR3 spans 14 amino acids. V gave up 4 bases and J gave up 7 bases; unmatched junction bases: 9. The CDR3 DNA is TGCAGTGCTAAATCCCCAGGGGGCTTTAATGAGCAGTTCTTC. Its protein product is CSAKSPGGFNEQFF.

CDR3 coding DNA: TGCAGTGCTAGTCGGCAGGGGGGCACTGAAGCTTTCTTT. This translates into CSASRQGGTEAFF. This sequence joins TRBV20-1 and TRBJ1-1; 7 bases map to TRBD1. Unmatched junction bases numbered 5, after V lost 3 bases and J lost 4 bases. Germline V gene lookup returns CDR1 DFQATT and CDR2 SNEGSKA (reference sequence). The CDR3 has 13 amino acids.

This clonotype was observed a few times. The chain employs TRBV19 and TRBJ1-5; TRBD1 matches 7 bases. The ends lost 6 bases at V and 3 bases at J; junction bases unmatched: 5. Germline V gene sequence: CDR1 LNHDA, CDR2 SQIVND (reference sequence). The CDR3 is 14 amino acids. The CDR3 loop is CASRSDRNNQPQHF. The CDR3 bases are TGTGCCAGTAGGTCGGACAGGAACAATCAGCCCCAGCATTTT.

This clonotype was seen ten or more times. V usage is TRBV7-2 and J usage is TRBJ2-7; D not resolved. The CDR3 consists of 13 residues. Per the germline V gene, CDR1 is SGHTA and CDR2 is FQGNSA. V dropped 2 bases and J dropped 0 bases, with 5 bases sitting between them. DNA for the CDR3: TGTGCCAGCAGCTTATACCTCTCCTACGAGCAGTACTTC. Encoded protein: CASSLYLSYEQYF.

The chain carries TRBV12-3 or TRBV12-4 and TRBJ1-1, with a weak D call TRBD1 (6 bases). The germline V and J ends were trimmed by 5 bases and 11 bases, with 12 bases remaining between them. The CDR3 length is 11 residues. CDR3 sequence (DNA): TGTGCCAGCAGTATACAGGGCCGGGCTTTCTTT. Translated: CASSIQGRAFF.

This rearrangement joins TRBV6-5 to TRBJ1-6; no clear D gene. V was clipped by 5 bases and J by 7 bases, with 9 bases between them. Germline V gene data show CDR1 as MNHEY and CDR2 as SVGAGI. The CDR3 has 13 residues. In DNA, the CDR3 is TGTGCCAGCAGTACTGGACGAAATTCACCCCTCCACTTT. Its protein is CASSTGRNSPLHF.

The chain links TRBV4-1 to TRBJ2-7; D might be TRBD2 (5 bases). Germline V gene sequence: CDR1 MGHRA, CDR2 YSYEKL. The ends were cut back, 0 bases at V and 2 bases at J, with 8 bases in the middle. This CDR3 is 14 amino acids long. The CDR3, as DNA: TGCGCCAGCAGCCAAGATGAACTAGCCTACGAGCAGTACTTC. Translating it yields CASSQDELAYEQYF.

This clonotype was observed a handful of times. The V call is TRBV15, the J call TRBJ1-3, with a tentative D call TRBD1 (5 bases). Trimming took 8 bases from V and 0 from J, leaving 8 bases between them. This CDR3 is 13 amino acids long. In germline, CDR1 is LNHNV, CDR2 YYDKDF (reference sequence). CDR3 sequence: CATRTSSGNTIYF. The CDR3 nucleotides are TGTGCCACCCGGACATCCTCTGGAAACACCATATATTTT.

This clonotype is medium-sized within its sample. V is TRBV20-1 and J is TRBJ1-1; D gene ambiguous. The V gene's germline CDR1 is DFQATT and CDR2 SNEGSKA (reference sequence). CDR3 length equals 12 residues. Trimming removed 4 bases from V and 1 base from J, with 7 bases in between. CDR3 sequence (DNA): TGCAGTGCTAAGGTCCAGAACACTGAAGCTTTCTTT. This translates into CSAKVQNTEAFF.

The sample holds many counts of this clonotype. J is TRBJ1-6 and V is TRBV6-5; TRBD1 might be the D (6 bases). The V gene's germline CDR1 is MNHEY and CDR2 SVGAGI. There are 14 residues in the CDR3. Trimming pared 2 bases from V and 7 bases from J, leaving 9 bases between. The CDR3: CASSYGRGNSPLHF. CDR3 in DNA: TGTGCCAGCAGTTACGGAAGGGGGAATTCACCCCTCCACTTT.

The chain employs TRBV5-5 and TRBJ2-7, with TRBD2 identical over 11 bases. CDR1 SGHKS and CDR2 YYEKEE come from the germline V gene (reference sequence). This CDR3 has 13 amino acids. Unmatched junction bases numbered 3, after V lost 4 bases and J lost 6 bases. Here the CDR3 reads CASSVGTSGEQYF. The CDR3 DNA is TGTGCCAGCAGCGTCGGGACTAGCGGCGAGCAGTACTTC.

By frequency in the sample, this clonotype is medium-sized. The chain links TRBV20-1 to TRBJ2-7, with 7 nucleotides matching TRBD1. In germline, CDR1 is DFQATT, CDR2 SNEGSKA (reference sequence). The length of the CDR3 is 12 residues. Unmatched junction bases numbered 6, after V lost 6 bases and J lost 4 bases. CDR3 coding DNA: TGCAGTGCCACGACAGGGAAGTACGAGCAGTACTTC. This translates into CSATTGKYEQYF.

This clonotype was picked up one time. As DNA, the CDR3 is TGTGCCACCAGTGAGCGCTCCTACAATGAGCAGTTCTTC. Encoded protein: CATSERSYNEQFF. The gene calls are TRBV24-1 and TRBJ2-1; D call uncertain. V lost 4 bases and J 0 bases, leaving 3 bases between the germline ends. This CDR3 has 13 amino acids. The germline V gene has CDR1 KGHDR and CDR2 SFDVKD.

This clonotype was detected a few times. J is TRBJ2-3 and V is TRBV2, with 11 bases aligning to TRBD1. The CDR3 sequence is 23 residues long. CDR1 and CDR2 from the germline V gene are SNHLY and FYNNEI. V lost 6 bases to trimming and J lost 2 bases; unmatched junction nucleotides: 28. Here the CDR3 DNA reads TGTGCCAGCAGCTATTTACCCGGGACAGGGGGTATGGTCGGCGCGCGGAACACAGATACGCAGTATTTT. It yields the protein CASSYLPGTGGMVGARNTDTQYF.

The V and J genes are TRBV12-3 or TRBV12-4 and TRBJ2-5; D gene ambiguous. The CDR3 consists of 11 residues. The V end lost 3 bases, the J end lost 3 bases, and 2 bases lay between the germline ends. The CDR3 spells CASSFEETQYF. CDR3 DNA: TGTGCCAGCAGTTTTGAAGAGACCCAGTACTTC.